Presented here are 6 T cell receptor beta chains from one specimen sequenced in a study of T cells after yellow fever vaccination. Each CDR3 protein is one row after TCRdb ran MiXCR on the 5' RACE reads. The sample gives a few hundred thousand distinct CDR3 sequences, around 4% of which show up once; around 24% is in the top ten. Sequences were derived from PBMCs, sampled on the day of the yellow fever booster vaccination. The origin of the receptors is a man younger than 35 who received the YFV17D yellow fever vaccine.

This clonotype was counted many times. The chain recombines TRBV11-2 with TRBJ2-5; the D is unclear. The CDR3 covers 15 residues. The germline gives CDR1 SGHAT, CDR2 FQNNGV. The V and J ends lost 4 bases and 5 bases respectively, with 17 bases between them. CDR3 DNA sequence: TGTGCCAGCAGCTCGCCTCCGTGGGAAGGGGAGACCCAGTACTTC. As protein: CASSSPPWEGETQYF.

This clonotype was detected many times. This sequence joins TRBV7-2 and TRBJ2-5, with D unresolved. The CDR3 extends over 13 amino acids. Germline lookup yields CDR1 SGHTA and CDR2 FQGNSA. V shed 1 base and J shed 2 bases, with 5 bases lying between them. The CDR3 DNA reads TGTGCCAGCAGCTTAGGAGCTCAAGAGACCCAGTACTTC. It codes for CASSLGAQETQYF.

This clonotype appeared many times. The CDR3 loop reads CASSVSETQYF. CDR3 sequence (DNA): TGTGCCAGCAGCGTGAGTGAGACCCAGTACTTC. The chain recombines TRBV7-2 with TRBJ2-5; D remains unclear. This CDR3 contains 11 residues. The V and J ends lost 5 bases and 5 bases respectively, with 6 bases between them. Germline loops: CDR1 SGHTA, CDR2 FQGNSA.

This clonotype was counted ten times or more. This sequence joins TRBV5-1 and TRBJ1-2, with D tentatively TRBD1 (6 bases). Trimming cost V 6 bases and J 3 bases, with 18 bases left between them. This CDR3 spans 15 amino acids. Looked up from germline, CDR1 is SGHRS and CDR2 is YFSETQ. The CDR3 loop reads CASTSGGHRDYGYTF. The CDR3 DNA reads as TGCGCCAGCACCTCTGGGGGGCACAGGGACTATGGCTACACCTTC. The whole variable domain, remainder taken from reference TRBV5-1 and TRBJ1-2, is KAGVTQTPRYLIKTRGQQVTLSCSPISGHRSVSWYQQTPGQGLQFLFEYFSETQRNKGNFPGRFSGRQFSNSRSEMNVSTLELGDSALYLCASTSGGHRDYGYTFGSGTRLTVV.

This clonotype was recorded many times. The V call is TRBV7-2, the J call TRBJ2-3; D possibly corresponds to TRBD2 (6 bases). The V end lost 7 bases, the J end lost 5 bases, and 16 bases lay between the germline ends. The germline CDR1 and CDR2 sequences are SGHTA and FQGNSA. The CDR3 extends over 14 amino acids. CDR3 amino acids: CASTPKRGGDTQYF. CDR3 bases: TGTGCCAGCACCCCGAAACGGGGAGGAGATACGCAGTATTTT.

This clonotype was detected ten times or more. The genes are TRBV11-2 and TRBJ2-3, with 7 bases that match TRBD1. V was clipped by 8 bases and J by 2 bases; unmatched bases: 10. Germline CDR1 reads SGHAT; CDR2 reads FQNNGV. The CDR3 sequence is 15 residues long. The CDR3 sequence: CASEDRLGATDTQYF. The DNA for the CDR3 is TGTGCCAGCGAGGACAGGCTTGGGGCCACAGATACGCAGTATTTT.